Presented here are 23 T cell receptor beta chains from one specimen sequenced in a study of vaccination and CD4 T cells after COVID-19. Once obtained from cultured CD4+ T cells, the DNA was sequenced using the Oncomine TCR Beta short-read assay. TCRdb independently ran MiXCR on the PCR reads; one entry per CDR3 protein. The sample has under 20,000 distinct CDR3 sequences; 50% to 65% are singletons. No cognate antigen is known for these TCRs. Documented treatment: roughly 11-day PBMC culture with coronavirus spike peptide pools or control peptides (ViraFEST assay). What was sequenced was CD4+ T cells from blood, cultured in vitro. These receptors came from a human donor who had recovered from COVID-19.

The V and J genes are TRBV6-1 and TRBJ1-5; 7 nucleotides match TRBD1. V gave up 6 bases and J gave up 1 base; unmatched junction bases: 6. Looked up from germline, CDR1 is MNHNS and CDR2 is SASEGT. The CDR3 runs to 15 residues. The CDR3 spells CASSPTGLSNQPQHF. CDR3 coding DNA: TGTGCCAGCAGCCCGACAGGGTTGAGCAATCAGCCCCAGCATTTT.

This sequence joins TRBV7-9 and TRBJ2-5; 9 nucleotides match TRBD2. The CDR3 sequence is 18 residues long. Germline V lookup: CDR1 SEHNR, CDR2 FQNEAQ (reference sequence). V dropped 0 bases and J dropped 2; count of bases not matched to a gene: 10. The CDR3 here is CASSLAYSTSGPQETQYF. As DNA, the CDR3 is TGTGCCAGCAGCTTAGCGTATTCTACTAGCGGGCCGCAAGAGACCCAGTACTTC.

The gene calls are TRBV27 and TRBJ2-7, with 8 positions matching TRBD2. Germline CDR1 reads MNHEY; CDR2 reads SMNVEV (reference sequence). The CDR3 runs to 15 residues. V lost 3 bases to trimming and J lost 5 bases; unmatched junction nucleotides: 9. CDR3 sequence (DNA): TGTGCCAGCAGTTTCTTGATAGCGGGAAAGGACGAGCAGTACTTC. Protein: CASSFLIAGKDEQYF.

The chain has TRBV5-4 and TRBJ1-4; D possibly corresponds to TRBD1 (6 bases). Trimming pared 4 bases from V and 5 bases from J, leaving 15 bases between. The germline V gene encodes CDR1 SGHNT and CDR2 YYREEE (reference sequence). There are 15 residues in the CDR3. This chain's CDR3 is CASSLEGVLNEKLFF. In DNA form, the CDR3 reads TGTGCCAGCAGCCTCGAGGGGGTCCTCAATGAAAAACTGTTTTTT.

The chain combines TRBV20-1 with TRBJ1-2; possible D gene TRBD1, 6 bases. V lost 2 bases and J 3 bases, leaving 10 bases between the germline ends. CDR1 and CDR2 from the germline V gene are DFQATT and SNEGSKA (reference sequence). This CDR3 is built from 13 residues. DNA for the CDR3: TGCAGTGCTAGAAGGGACACCTACTATGGCTACACCTTC. Translated, it gives CSARRDTYYGYTF.

The CDR3 nucleotides read TGCAGTGCTTGGACTAGCGGGAGGCAAGAGACCCAGTACTTC. Translation: CSAWTSGRQETQYF. V gene TRBV20-1 combines with J gene TRBJ2-5, with 14 bases lining up with TRBD2. Germline CDR1 and CDR2: DFQATT and SNEGSKA (reference sequence). The CDR3 has 14 residues. The V gene end was trimmed by 5 bases and the J gene end by 2 bases; junction bases not matched to a gene: 1.

The J gene is TRBJ2-3, the V gene TRBV24-1, with D unclear. Per the germline V gene, CDR1 is KGHDR and CDR2 is SFDVKD. Deletions cut 4 bases from V and 3 bases from J, with 13 bases between. The CDR3 has 15 amino acids. This chain's CDR3 is CATSESGRGTDTQYF. CDR3 nucleotide sequence: TGTGCCACCAGTGAGTCGGGCCGCGGAACAGATACGCAGTATTTT.

This chain joins TRBV5-4 and TRBJ1-1, with D perhaps matching TRBD1 (6 bases). Germline CDR1 and CDR2: SGHNT and YYREEE (reference sequence). V was trimmed by 0 bases and J by 4 bases, leaving 10 bases between them. CDR3 length equals 14 residues. The CDR3 nucleotides read TGTGCCAGCAGCTTGGGGGAGACAGGCACTGAAGCTTTCTTT. The encoded protein is CASSLGETGTEAFF. Using reference TRBV5-4 and TRBJ1-1 for the parts outside the CDR3, the full variable domain is ETGVTQSPTHLIKTRGQQVTLRCSSQSGHNTVSWYQQALGQGPQFIFQYYREEENGRGNFPPRFSGLQFPNYSSELNVNALELDDSALYLCASSLGETGTEAFFGQGTRLTVV.

The V and J genes are TRBV7-3 and TRBJ2-2, with D tentatively TRBD1 or TRBD2 (5 bases each). Per the germline V gene, CDR1 is SGHTA and CDR2 is FQGTGA. With 4 bases removed from V and 3 bases from J, the gap between germline ends came to 12 bases. The CDR3 is 15 amino acids. The CDR3 coding sequence is TGTGCCAGCAGCTCCCTACTAGGGGACACCGGGGAGCTGTTTTTT. It encodes CASSSLLGDTGELFF. The full variable domain, with the rest looked up from reference TRBV7-3 and TRBJ2-2, is GAGVSQTPSNKVTEKGKYVELRCDPISGHTALYWYRQSLGQGPEFLIYFQGTGAADDSGLPNDRFFAVRPEGSVSTLKIQRTERGDSAVYLCASSSLLGDTGELFFGEGSRLTVL.

This clonotype appeared a few times. The genes are TRBV2 and TRBJ1-1, with TRBD1 identical over 8 bases. The ends lost 4 bases at V and 6 bases at J; junction bases unmatched: 4. Germline V gene sequence: CDR1 SNHLY, CDR2 FYNNEI. This CDR3 contains 13 residues. This CDR3 reads CASSVSTGAEAFF. In DNA, the CDR3 is TGTGCCAGCAGTGTTTCGACAGGGGCTGAAGCTTTCTTT.

By its share, this clonotype is large (0.1 to 1%). This chain uses TRBV6-5 with TRBJ1-2; 7 bases fit TRBD1. The CDR3 spans 14 residues. The trim removed 4 bases at V and 8 bases at J, leaving 10 bases unmatched. Germline lookup yields CDR1 MNHEY and CDR2 SVGAGI. CDR3 DNA sequence: TGTGCCAGCAGTTCGATTGACAGGGCCGGGGGCTACACCTTC. Translated: CASSSIDRAGGYTF.

Here the CDR3 reads CASRLAGVADTQYF. The CDR3 DNA reads TGTGCCAGCAGATTAGCGGGAGTGGCAGATACGCAGTATTTT. The V call is TRBV27, the J call TRBJ2-3; 9 bases are shared with TRBD2. The J segment lost 4 bases and the V segment lost 6 bases, leaving 5 bases of the junction unmatched. This CDR3 region has 14 residues. CDR1 MNHEY and CDR2 SMNVEV come from the germline V gene (reference sequence).

The chain recombines TRBV24-1 with TRBJ1-5; perhaps TRBD1 as D (5 bases). The V gene's germline CDR1 is KGHDR and CDR2 SFDVKD. The V and J ends lost 9 bases and 0 bases respectively, with 8 bases between them. The CDR3 is made up of 13 amino acids. CDR3 sequence reads: CATGGGSNQPQHF. The CDR3 DNA reads as TGTGCCACCGGGGGAGGTAGCAATCAGCCCCAGCATTTT.

This clonotype was detected only a few times. This CDR3 is CATSGSGNQPQHF. For the CDR3, the DNA is TGTGCCACCAGTGGGTCAGGTAATCAGCCCCAGCATTTT. The chain recombines TRBV24-1 with TRBJ1-5; the D is unclear. CDR1 and CDR2 from the germline V gene are KGHDR and SFDVKD. The ends were cut back, 5 bases at V and 4 bases at J, with 8 bases in the middle. The CDR3 sequence is 13 residues long.

The chain carries TRBV10-3 and TRBJ2-7, with 8 bases matching TRBD2. With 2 bases clipped from V and 5 bases from J, the junction kept 8 bases outside the gene matches. Germline CDR1 is ENHRY and CDR2 is SYGVKD. The CDR3 spans 15 residues. CDR3 sequence reads: CAISEIKAGEDEQYF. CDR3 in DNA: TGTGCCATCAGTGAGATCAAAGCGGGAGAGGACGAGCAGTACTTC.

This clonotype was detected a few times. The DNA for the CDR3 is TGTGCCAGCAGTTACTTCGGGGGACTAGCGGGAGGGCCCGGGCCCGAGCAGTACTTC. This encodes CASSYFGGLAGGPGPEQYF. The chain recombines TRBV6-5 with TRBJ2-7; 16 nucleotides match TRBD2. The CDR3 runs to 19 residues. The V gene's germline CDR1 is MNHEY and CDR2 SVGAGI. The V segment lost 1 base and the J segment 6 bases; nucleotides outside the gene matches: 12.

This clonotype was observed a handful of times. This chain links TRBV5-1 with TRBJ1-2; D not certain. Per the germline V gene, CDR1 is SGHRS and CDR2 is YFSETQ. The V and J ends lost 5 bases and 4 bases respectively, with 9 bases between them. CDR3 length equals 12 residues. CDR3 protein: CASRSTSYGYTF. In DNA form, the CDR3 reads TGCGCCAGCAGGAGTACAAGCTATGGCTACACCTTC.

The V and J genes are TRBV24-1 and TRBJ1-1; TRBD1 matches at 8 bases. There are 14 residues in the CDR3. The germline gives CDR1 KGHDR, CDR2 SFDVKD. V gave up 4 bases and J gave up 9 bases; unmatched junction bases: 9. CDR3 sequence reads: CATSDPRQGMKAFF. Written as DNA, the CDR3 is TGTGCCACCAGTGACCCCAGACAGGGGATGAAAGCTTTCTTT.

The V and J genes are TRBV7-7 and TRBJ2-5; 8 nucleotides align to TRBD2. Germline V gene sequence: CDR1 SSHAT, CDR2 FNYEAQ (reference sequence). J was trimmed by 5 bases and V by 1 base; bases with no gene match: 9. CDR3 length equals 16 residues. The CDR3 coding sequence is TGTGCCAGCAGCTTAGGTGCCGGGAGGGCCGGGGAGACCCAGTACTTC. Residues: CASSLGAGRAGETQYF.

This chain joins TRBV7-9 and TRBJ1-1; TRBD1 agrees at 8 bases. The V and J ends lost 5 bases and 0 bases, in that order; junction bases with no gene match: 5. CDR1 is SEHNR and CDR2 is FQNEAQ in the germline V gene (reference sequence). The CDR3 extends over 15 amino acids. This chain's CDR3 is CASSTHRGVNTEAFF. CDR3 DNA: TGTGCCAGCAGCACCCACAGGGGGGTGAACACTGAAGCTTTCTTT.

The rearrangement links TRBV10-2 to TRBJ2-7; perhaps TRBD1 as D (6 bases). Per the germline V gene, CDR1 is WSHSY and CDR2 is SAAADI. V lost 0 bases to trimming and J lost 2 bases, with 14 bases between them. The CDR3 is 16 residues long. The CDR3: CASSESPEGDPYEQYF. The CDR3, as DNA: TGCGCCAGCAGTGAGTCTCCTGAGGGGGATCCCTACGAGCAGTACTTC.

This sequence joins TRBV12-3 or TRBV12-4 and TRBJ1-5, with D perhaps matching TRBD1 (5 bases). V was trimmed by 3 bases and J by 5 bases, leaving 11 bases between them. There are 14 residues in the CDR3. CDR3 protein: CASSFKLGDQPQHF. CDR3 in DNA: TGTGCCAGCAGTTTTAAGTTGGGGGATCAGCCCCAGCATTTT.

The rearrangement uses TRBV27 and TRBJ1-1, with D uncertain. Trimming took 2 bases from V and 0 from J, leaving 4 bases between them. CDR3 length: 13 amino acids. Germline assignment: CDR1 MNHEY and CDR2 SMNVEV (reference sequence). The CDR3, as DNA: TGTGCCAGCAGTTTAATATTGAACACTGAAGCTTTCTTT. This gives the protein CASSLILNTEAFF.